These T cell receptor beta chains were read from a single sample in a study of blood T cell repertoires in COVID-19. Libraries were prepared by immunoSEQ multiplex PCR; TCRdb keeps only in-frame clonotypes and omits some of them. The data contain some 310,000 clones, around 91% of them seen just once; the ten biggest clones take up around 0.93%. Sequencing was done on a sample of peripheral blood. The receptors originated from a woman aged 40 to 49 with COVID-19, enrolled during active disease. Both conserved end residues are part of each CDR3. D genes are given only for firm matches. The listing skips clone size in some rows; elsewhere it reads once, few, many or a size class.

>11|TRBJ2-7|TRBV30|NA|NA
TGTGCCTGGGGCTCGGGGTACGAGCAGTACTTC
CAWGSGYEQYF
>15|TRBJ2-2|TRBV6-1|NA|TRBD1
TGTGCCAGCAGTGAGGGACAGAAGAACACCGGGGAGCTGTTTTTT
CASSEGQKNTGELFF
>20|TRBJ2-1|TRBV27|NA|NA
TGTGCCAGCAGTTCACCATCCTCGGGTATTCGCAGAGGGTCCTACAATGAGCAGTTCTTC
CASSSPSSGIRRGSYNEQFF
>14|TRBJ2-1|TRBV19|NA|NA
TGTGCCAGTAGTAACCTAGTCTCCTACAATGAGCAGTTCTTC
CASSNLVSYNEQFF
>17|TRBJ2-5|TRBV14|NA|NA
TGTGCCAGCAGCCAAGAGAGGAGGGCAGGAGGGAAGGAGACCCAGTACTTC
CASSQERRAGGKETQYF
>16|TRBJ2-5|TRBV28|NA|NA
TGTGCCAGCAGTTTTGGGGGGGCTACCCTGGCAGGGACCCAGTACTTC
CASSFGGATLAGTQYF
>16|TRBJ2-1|TRBV11-3|NA|NA
TGTGCCAGCAGCTTTGGGGCGGGGCAGGGATACAATGAGCAGTTCTTC
CASSFGAGQGYNEQFF
>18|TRBJ1-2|TRBV7-3|NA|TRBD1
TGTGCCAGCAGCTCGGATTCCGGGACAGGGGTGTTGGGCTATGGCTACACCTTC
CASSSDSGTGVLGYGYTF
>15|TRBJ2-7|TRBV3-1/TRBV3-2|NA|TRBD1
TGTGCCAGCAGCCGCGGACAGGAATTTTCCTACGAGCAGTACTTC
CASSRGQEFSYEQYF
>16|TRBJ1-5|TRBV18|NA|NA
TGTGCCAGCTCACCGGGGGGTAGGGGTCGCAATCAGCCCCAGCATTTT
CASSPGGRGRNQPQHF
>13|TRBJ1-1|TRBV6-5|NA|NA
TGTGCCAGCAGTTTGTGGAGTAACACTGAAGCTTTCTTT
CASSLWSNTEAFF
>15|TRBJ2-7|TRBV9|NA|NA
TGTGCCAGCAGCGGAAGGAGGGGGCGTAGCTACGAGCAGTACTTC
CASSGRRGRSYEQYF
>13|TRBJ2-5|TRBV28|NA|TRBD2
TGTGCCAGCAGGCTCGGGACTAAAGAGACCCAGTACTTC
CASRLGTKETQYF
>15|TRBJ2-5|TRBV9|NA|TRBD1
TGTGCCAGCAGCGTAGGGGACAGGGCTCAAGAGACCCAGTACTTC
CASSVGDRAQETQYF
>14|TRBJ2-2|TRBV27|NA|NA
TGTGCCAGCAGCTTTCTTAGGAACACCGGGGAGCTGTTTTTT
CASSFLRNTGELFF
>15|TRBJ2-1|TRBV6-5|NA|TRBD2
TGTGCCAGCAGTTACGCGACCTCAGGGAGGGCCGAGCAGTTCTTC
CASSYATSGRAEQFF
>13|TRBJ1-1|TRBV30|NA|TRBD1
TGTGCCTGGGCCGGGACAGTACCCACTGAAGCTTTCTTT
CAWAGTVPTEAFF
>15|TRBJ1-3|TRBV5-1|NA|NA
TGCGCCAGCAGCTTGAATTCCGTCCTCGGAAACACCATATATTTT
CASSLNSVLGNTIYF
>16|TRBJ2-7|TRBV30|NA|TRBD2
TGTGCCTGGAGTTCAATTGGGACTAGCGGATCCTACGAGCAGTACTTC
CAWSSIGTSGSYEQYF
>13|TRBJ1-5|TRBV12-3/TRBV12-4|NA|NA
TGTGCCAGCAGTCCCCGGTTGAATCAGCCCCAGCATTTT
CASSPRLNQPQHF
>15|TRBJ1-3|TRBV6-5|NA|NA
TGTGCCAGCAGTTACGCCGCGGACTCTGGAAACACCATATATTTT
CASSYAADSGNTIYF
>16|TRBJ2-3|TRBV4-3|NA|NA
TGCGCCAGCAGCCAAGATAACGGGGGAGGAACAGATACGCAGTATTTT
CASSQDNGGGTDTQYF
>13|TRBJ2-7|TRBV18|NA|NA
TGTGCCAGCGAGGGGGGGCTTCACTACGAGCAGTACTTC
CASEGGLHYEQYF
>16|TRBJ1-1|TRBV23-1|NA|NA
TGCGCCAGCAGTCAAAAGGTCAGGGGTCGAAACACTGAAGCTTTCTTT
CASSQKVRGRNTEAFF
>15|TRBJ1-2|TRBV28|few|NA
TGTGCCAGCAGTCGATCGGGACTCCGATCCTCTGGCTACACCTTC
CASSRSGLRSSGYTF
>15|TRBJ1-4|TRBV30|NA|NA
TGTGCCTGGAGCCGGGAGAACTTGGGCGGGGAAAAACTGTTTTTT
CAWSRENLGGEKLFF
>17|TRBJ1-1|TRBV4-3|NA|NA
TGCGCCAGCAGCCAAGATCGCCTTAAGCAGGGGAACACTGAAGCTTTCTTT
CASSQDRLKQGNTEAFF
>13|TRBJ1-6|TRBV5-4|NA|TRBD1
TGTGCCAGCAGCCGGGACAGGAATTCACCCCTCCACTTT
CASSRDRNSPLHF
>14|TRBJ2-2|TRBV28|NA|NA
TGTGCCAGCAGTTTACCAGATAACACCGGGGAGCTGTTTTTT
CASSLPDNTGELFF
>14|TRBJ1-4|TRBV10-3|NA|NA
TGTGCCATCAGTGAAGTAGCTGGGGGCGAAAAACTGTTTTTT
CAISEVAGGEKLFF
>13|TRBJ1-2|TRBV25-1|NA|NA
TGTGCCAGCAGTGAATTCCCAAACTATGGCTACACCTTC
CASSEFPNYGYTF
>13|TRBJ2-7|TRBV6-5|NA|NA
TGTGCCAGCAGGAGACGGGGTCCCTACGAGCAGTACTTC
CASRRRGPYEQYF
>15|TRBJ1-2|TRBV6-5|NA|NA
TGTGCCAGCAGTTATTCCCCAGGCACCATCTATGGCTACACCTTC
CASSYSPGTIYGYTF
>15|TRBJ1-2|TRBV18|NA|TRBD1
TGTGCCAGCTCACCAACGGGACAGGGGAACTATGGCTACACCTTC
CASSPTGQGNYGYTF
>15|TRBJ1-1|TRBV4-1|once|NA
TGCGCCAGCAGCCAAGACATGGCCAGGAACACTGAAGCTTTCTTT
CASSQDMARNTEAFF
>14|TRBJ1-1|TRBV9|NA|NA
TGTGCCAGCAGCGTAGATCCTGGGGCCACTGAAGCTTTCTTT
CASSVDPGATEAFF
>17|TRBJ2-3|TRBV7-2|NA|NA
TGTGCCAGCAGCTCCCGCTGGGGGGTCCTGGGGGCAGATACGCAGTATTTT
CASSSRWGVLGADTQYF
>20|TRBJ2-3|TRBV4-2|NA|TRBD2
TGTGCCAGCAGCCAAGAGGGGGGTAGCGGGGTCGGAGCTTCCACAGATACGCAGTATTTT
CASSQEGGSGVGASTDTQYF
>14|TRBJ1-6|TRBV27|NA|TRBD1
TGTGCCAGCAGACAGGGGGCCTATAATTCACCCCTCCACTTT
CASRQGAYNSPLHF
>15|TRBJ2-1|TRBV6-2/TRBV6-3|NA|TRBD2
TGTGCCAGCAGTCTAAGCGGGAGGGCCTACAATGAGCAGTTCTTC
CASSLSGRAYNEQFF
>15|TRBJ1-1|TRBV6-5|NA|NA
TGTGCCAGCAGTTACTCGGGAATCGGGGGAACTGAAGCTTTCTTT
CASSYSGIGGTEAFF
>15|TRBJ1-3|TRBV3-1/TRBV3-2|NA|NA
TGTGCCAGCAGCCAAGATCTCAGGGGCGGAAACACCATATATTTT
CASSQDLRGGNTIYF
>16|TRBJ2-1|TRBV7-3|NA|TRBD2
TGTGCCAGCAGCTTAACGCGCCGGGGGGACTACAATGAGCAGTTCTTC
CASSLTRRGDYNEQFF
>13|TRBJ1-6|TRBV6-5|few|TRBD1
TGTGCCAGCAGGGACAGGCTTAATTCACCCCTCCACTTT
CASRDRLNSPLHF
>16|TRBJ2-7|TRBV6-6|once|TRBD2
TGTGCCAGCGGGGAGGGACTAGCGGGGGAGAGCTACGAGCAGTACTTC
CASGEGLAGESYEQYF
>16|TRBJ2-1|TRBV19|NA|TRBD2
TGTGCCAGTAGTCCAGTGCTAGCGGGAGTTTTCAATGAGCAGTTCTTC
CASSPVLAGVFNEQFF
>15|TRBJ1-2|TRBV5-1|NA|TRBD1
TGCGCCAGCAGCTGGGACAGTGACCCTAACTATGGCTACACCTTC
CASSWDSDPNYGYTF
>17|TRBJ1-2|TRBV5-1|NA|NA
TGCGCCAGCAGCCCGAGTCTCATCACCTTAAGAAACTATGGCTACACCTTC
CASSPSLITLRNYGYTF
>19|TRBJ2-1|TRBV3-1/TRBV3-2|NA|TRBD2
TGTGCCAGCAGCCTCTGGGTAGCGGGGGGGCTTTATCACACAAGTGAGCAGTTCTTC
CASSLWVAGGLYHTSEQFF
>18|TRBJ1-1|TRBV5-1|NA|TRBD1
TGCGCCAGCAGCCCGACCCCAGGTGCCAGGGGGCCGAACACTGAAGCTTTCTTT
CASSPTPGARGPNTEAFF
>13|TRBJ1-2|TRBV29-1|NA|TRBD1
TGCAGCGTTCGGCACAGGGGTAACTATGGCTACACCTTC
CSVRHRGNYGYTF
>15|TRBJ2-4|TRBV27|NA|NA
TGTGCCAGCAGTTTTCTGGCGGGGGCCAAAAACATTCAGTACTTC
CASSFLAGAKNIQYF
>18|TRBJ2-2|TRBV7-2|NA|NA
TGTGCCAGCAGCTTAAAAGGTAGACAGAACGCGAACACCGGGGAGCTGTTTTTT
CASSLKGRQNANTGELFF
>15|TRBJ2-7|TRBV6-2/TRBV6-3|NA|NA
TGTGCCAGCAGCCTCCCCTCGTTAGCCACCGACGAGCAGTACTTC
CASSLPSLATDEQYF
>15|TRBJ1-4|TRBV29-1|NA|TRBD1
TGCAGCGTCCCAGAGTGGACAGGGTTTACTGAAAAACTGTTTTTT
CSVPEWTGFTEKLFF
>16|TRBJ2-7|TRBV3-1/TRBV3-2|NA|NA
TGTGCCAGCAGCCAAGCCTCGGTGACTGTACCATACGAGCAGTACTTC
CASSQASVTVPYEQYF
>17|TRBJ2-2|TRBV5-1|NA|TRBD1
TGCGCCAGCAGCTTGGACCCGGGACAGGTCCGGGGCGGGGAGCTGTTTTTT
CASSLDPGQVRGGELFF